This T cell receptor beta chain comes out of a study of cytomegalovirus exposure and HLA in healthy donors. CDR1 and CDR2 from the germline V gene are GTSNPN and SVGIG (reference sequence). The length of the CDR3 is 13 residues. V was shortened by 0 bases and J by 6 bases, with 11 bases between the two germline ends. PCR used 60 Vbeta primers and 13 Jbeta primers. Measured with immunoSEQ multiplex PCR; TCRdb has only the in-frame clones, and not every one. This repertoire shows about 130,000 clones, around 78% found once; its top ten account for approximately 1.7%. The sequenced sample consisted of PBMCs. The chain combines TRBV30 with TRBJ1-1; perhaps TRBD1 as D (5 bases). The sequence came from a woman between 35 and 50 years old in good health and CMV-seronegative. CDR3 amino acids: CAWSVRGGSEAFF. CDR3 sequence (DNA): TGTGCCTGGAGTGTGCGGGGGGGATCTGAAGCTTTCTTT. Drawing the rest from reference TRBV30 and TRBJ1-1, the complete variable domain is SQTIHQWPATLVQPVGSPLSLECTVEGTSNPNLYWYRQAAGRGLQLLFYSVGIGQISSEVPQNLSASRPQDRQFILSSKKLLLSDSGFYLCAWSVRGGSEAFFGQGTRLTVV.